The 9 T cell receptor beta chains below come from one sample, sequenced in a study of cytomegalovirus exposure and HLA in healthy donors. With 60 Vbeta and 13 Jbeta primers, the PCR was carried out. Profiling relied on immunoSEQ multiplex PCR, and the TCRdb table lists in-frame clones only, not all of them. The sample includes some 160,000 clones, more than 65% of them seen just once. The specimen sequenced was PBMCs. All receptors derive from a man aged 45-65 years in good health and CMV-seropositive.

V is TRBV6-5 and J is TRBJ1-1, with D maybe TRBD1 (5 bases). The CDR3 has 14 residues. V shed 7 bases and J shed 1 base, with 13 bases lying between them. CDR1 MNHEY and CDR2 SVGAGI come from the germline V gene. The DNA of the CDR3 is TGTGCCAGCACCCCAAGGGGCTCGAACACTGAAGCTTTCTTT. Its protein is CASTPRGSNTEAFF.

This sequence joins TRBV11-2 and TRBJ1-3; TRBD1 aligns across 7 bases. Losses at the gene ends were 0 bases for V and 0 bases for J; bases not matched to a gene: 11. The germline V gene encodes CDR1 SGHAT and CDR2 FQNNGV. This CDR3 has 19 amino acids. The DNA for the CDR3 is TGTGCCAGCAGCTTAGACTCGAGGGGGCACCGAATCTCTGGAAACACCATATATTTT. Its translation is CASSLDSRGHRISGNTIYF.

This chain connects TRBV10-3 to TRBJ1-2; 10 bases are a match to TRBD1. The ends lost 6 bases at V and 5 bases at J; junction bases unmatched: 9. The CDR3 is 15 residues long. Germline CDR1 is ENHRY and CDR2 is SYGVKD. Written as DNA, the CDR3 is TGTGCCATCAGCTATTCCGGGACAGGGGATTATGGCTACACCTTC. Amino acids: CAISYSGTGDYGYTF.

The V and J genes are TRBV4-2 and TRBJ1-4, with TRBD1 identical over 7 bases. J gave up 8 bases and V 4 bases, and 16 bases lay outside the gene matches. This CDR3 contains 17 residues. Per the germline V gene, CDR1 is LGHNA and CDR2 is YNFKEQ. DNA for the CDR3: TGTGCCAGCAGCCGTCTGGGGTCGGGAGGGGGCGAAGAAAAACTGTTTTTT. Encoded protein: CASSRLGSGGGEEKLFF.

The gene calls are TRBV10-3 and TRBJ2-5; 10 bases map to TRBD2. Trimming cost V 0 bases and J 7 bases; bases outside gene matches: 26. CDR1 is ENHRY, CDR2 SYGVKD, per germline. The CDR3 extends over 22 amino acids. The CDR3 DNA follows: TGTGCCATCAGTGAGTCTCACCGATCAGGGGGTTCAGGACTAGCGGCCTTCGTGACCCAGTACTTC. Its translation is CAISESHRSGGSGLAAFVTQYF.

The chain has TRBV6-5 and TRBJ2-3; TRBD1 matches at 8 bases. V shed 8 bases, J shed 3 bases, and the junction held 10 bases outside the gene matches. The CDR3 is 15 amino acids. CDR1 and CDR2 (germline): MNHEY, SVGAGI. CDR3 sequence (DNA): TGTGCCAGCGAGCCATCAGGGGGCCGTACAGATACGCAGTATTTT. Translation: CASEPSGGRTDTQYF.

V gene TRBV7-9 combines with J gene TRBJ1-1; TRBD1 aligns across 11 bases. CDR1 and CDR2 (germline): SEHNR, FQNEAQ (reference sequence). This CDR3 comprises 14 residues. J was trimmed by 7 bases and V by 5 bases; bases with no gene match: 6. The CDR3 region is CASSLGQGAGEAFF. The CDR3 nucleotides read TGTGCCAGCAGCCTAGGACAGGGGGCCGGTGAAGCTTTCTTT.

The sample holds a few counts of this clone. The CDR3 DNA sequence: TGTGCCAGCAGCCCCCGCGTAGCGGGAGACGAGCAGTACTTC. Protein sequence: CASSPRVAGDEQYF. This chain links TRBV11-2 with TRBJ2-7; the match to TRBD2 covers 9 bases. This CDR3 is 14 amino acids long. CDR1 SGHAT and CDR2 FQNNGV come from the germline V gene. The V gene end was trimmed by 5 bases and the J gene end by 5 bases; junction bases not matched to a gene: 7.

V gene TRBV7-9 combines with J gene TRBJ1-1, with no clear D. V shed 5 bases and J shed 1 base, with 11 bases lying between them. Germline V gene data show CDR1 as SEHNR and CDR2 as FQNEAQ (reference sequence). This CDR3 region has 14 residues. The CDR3 protein is CASSPRVSNTEAFF. As DNA, the CDR3 is TGTGCCAGCAGCCCCCGGGTCTCGAACACTGAAGCTTTCTTT.